This T cell receptor beta chain is drawn from a study of T cell repertoires in cytomegalovirus infection. Overall study context: In public TCR beta signatures, there were indications of both CMV infection and matching HLA type. Findings and limits, study-wide: The response measured ex vivo was dominated by TCR beta clonotypes (HLA-C-restricted and CMV-specific). Individuals carrying CMV plus the relevant HLA were identified by cumulative frequency of public TCR beta families.

This clonotype was counted between two and nine times. The antigen is unknown. TCRdb itself ran the reads through MiXCR, one entry per CDR3 protein. In the table there are hundreds of thousands of distinct CDR3 sequences, 25% to 40% of which are singletons. The J segment lost 8 bases and the V segment lost 5 bases, leaving 8 bases of the junction unmatched. This CDR3 comprises 14 residues. Per germline, CDR1 SGHVS and CDR2 FNYEAQ. The sequence was collected from a human donor in good health (CMV status not recorded). Some clones in this sample may be carry-over from other donors' samples. This chain connects TRBV7-6 to TRBJ1-2, with 10 bases lining up with TRBD1. The sequencing here drew on cultured CD8+ T cells from PBMCs, taken from culture after CMV antigen stimulation. The CDR3 spells CASSQTGGVWGYTF. CDR3 DNA sequence: TGTGCCAGCAGCCAGACAGGGGGCGTTTGGGGCTACACCTTC.